This T cell receptor beta chain was documented in a study of immune evolution from preneoplasia to lung adenocarcinoma. Two lung cancer pathologists independently confirmed each histologic diagnosis. Trimming cost V 3 bases and J 4 bases, with 12 bases left between them. Germline V CDR1 and CDR2: SNHLY, FYNNEI. There are 14 residues in the CDR3. Here immunoSEQ multiplex PCR was the method, and the copy in TCRdb shows in-frame clones only, minus some. The table has 9,000 or so clones, roughly 90% seen once; the top ten hold 2% to 2.5%. Findings of the study overall: Normal lung had the highest top T cell clone frequencies.

This clone is a singleton in its sample. The antigen remains undetermined. Sequenced material: FFPE invasive lung adenocarcinoma tissue. The chain combines TRBV2 with TRBJ2-5; possible D gene TRBD2, 7 bases. The TCR originated in a person aged 70 to 80 with invasive lung adenocarcinoma. This CDR3 is CASSDGGGRETQYF. The CDR3 coding sequence is TGTGCCAGCAGTGATGGGGGGGGGCGAGAGACCCAGTACTTC. The full variable domain, rest sourced from reference TRBV2 and TRBJ2-5, is EPEVTQTPSHQVTQMGQEVILRCVPISNHLYFYWYRQILGQKVEFLVSFYNNEISEKSEIFDDQFSVERPDGSNFTLKIRSTKLEDSAMYFCASSDGGGRETQYFGPGTRLLVL.